This is a list of T cell receptor beta chains from one sample in a study of T cells in Graves' hyperthyroidism and ophthalmopathy. TCRdb reanalysed the multiplex PCR reads using MiXCR and keeps one entry per CDR3 protein. The data hold just under 750,000 distinct CDR3 sequences, with 30% to 40% observed a single time. The source material was blood. These TCRs come from a woman in her 40s with Graves' hyperthyroidism. Each CDR3 is given with its conserved first and last residue. A D gene is named only where the DNA matches it firmly. The size field is filled for only some rows; it gives once, few, many or a size class.

>TRBJ1-2|TRBV7-2|.|few
CASSQDLGGNRGYTF
TGCGCCAGCAGCCAAGATCTTGGAGGGAACCGTGGCTACACCTTC
>TRBJ1-2|TRBV5-1|.|few
CASSLGQGMNYGYTF
TGCGCCAGCAGCTTGGGGCAGGGAATGAACTATGGCTACACCTTC
>TRBJ2-6|TRBV30|.|few
CAWSDPTVAGANVLTF
TGTGCCTGGAGTGACCCGACCGTGGCTGGGGCCAACGTCCTGACTTTC
>TRBJ2-7|TRBV6-6|TRBD2|few
CASKREFEQYF
TGTGCCAGCAAGCGGGAATTCGAGCAGTACTTC
>TRBJ1-5|TRBV4-1|.|few
CASRLTGDSSNQPQHF
TGCGCCAGCAGGTTGACAGGCGACTCTAGCAATCAGCCCCAGCATTTT
>TRBJ2-2|TRBV29-1|.|many
CSGGGRATGELFF
TGCAGCGGGGGGGGCAGGGCCACCGGGGAGCTGTTTTTT
>TRBJ1-2|TRBV2|.|.
CASSEGGPIHYGYTF
TGTGCCAGCAGTGAAGGGGGACCTATTCACTATGGCTACACCTTC
>TRBJ1-2|TRBV10-3|.|many
CAISGGDDYGYTF
TGTGCCATCAGTGGCGGGGATGACTATGGCTACACCTTC
>TRBJ1-2|TRBV7-6|.|few
CASSSPVGRGGYTF
TGTGCCAGCAGCTCCCCGGTAGGTCGTGGAGGCTACACCTTC
>TRBJ1-1|TRBV24-1|.|.
CASRGAENTEAFF
TGTGCCAGCCGAGGGGCAGAGAACACTGAAGCTTTCTTT
>TRBJ2-3|TRBV10-3|.|.
CAISVGKGDFTDTQYF
TGTGCCATCAGTGTTGGGAAGGGGGACTTCACAGATACGCAGTATTTT
>TRBJ1-1|TRBV7-9|TRBD1|many
CASSLDRVNEAFF
TGTGCCAGCAGCTTGGACAGGGTAAATGAAGCTTTCTTT
>TRBJ2-2|TRBV7-9|TRBD2|.
CASRLAGDTGELFF
TGTGCCAGCAGGCTAGCGGGAGACACCGGGGAGCTGTTTTTT
>TRBJ1-3|TRBV24-1|.|many
CATSDGGDTSSGNTIYF
TGTGCCACCAGTGATGGAGGGGACACGAGCTCTGGAAACACCATATATTTT
>TRBJ2-6|TRBV29-1|.|many
CSVGDSSSGANVLTF
TGCAGCGTTGGGGACTCTTCCTCTGGGGCCAACGTCCTGACTTTC
>TRBJ2-5|TRBV6-5|.|few
CASSYGDDAGLIQYF
TGTGCCAGCAGTTACGGGGACGATGCGGGTCTGATCCAGTACTTC
>TRBJ2-7|TRBV28|TRBD1|few
CASNYRQGSEQYF
TGTGCCAGCAACTACAGACAGGGTTCCGAGCAGTACTTC
>TRBJ2-5|TRBV3-1|.|many
CASSQEGQTKTQYF
TGTGCCAGCAGCCAAGAAGGCCAGACGAAGACCCAGTACTTC
>TRBJ2-3|TRBV2|.|.
CASIRGLEYTDTQYF
TGTGCCAGCATTCGGGGGCTGGAATACACAGATACGCAGTATTTT
>TRBJ2-2|TRBV28|.|.
CASSDGVGQATGELFF
TGTGCCAGCAGTGACGGAGTAGGACAAGCAACCGGGGAGCTGTTTTTT
>TRBJ1-1|TRBV4-3|TRBD1|.
CASSRAGTGSAEAFF
TGCGCCAGCAGCCGCGCCGGGACAGGGTCGGCTGAAGCTTTCTTT
>TRBJ2-5|TRBV10-3|.|many
CASLGGPQETQYF
TGTGCCAGCCTCGGGGGACCCCAAGAGACCCAGTACTTC
>TRBJ2-5|TRBV2|.|many
CASLANRQETQYF
TGTGCCAGCCTGGCTAACCGGCAAGAGACCCAGTACTTC
>TRBJ1-6|TRBV12-3/TRBV12-4|TRBD1|many
CASKGQGVNSPLHF
TGTGCCAGCAAAGGACAGGGCGTAAATTCACCCCTCCACTTT
>TRBJ2-3|TRBV7-3|TRBD1|few
CASSEGTASTDTQYF
TGTGCCAGCAGCGAGGGGACAGCTAGCACAGATACGCAGTATTTT
>TRBJ2-7|TRBV19|TRBD2|.
CASRLAGGEQYF
TGTGCCAGTAGACTAGCGGGGGGCGAGCAGTACTTC
>TRBJ1-2|TRBV7-2|TRBD1|.
CASSPGQDFGGYTF
TGTGCCAGCTCACCTGGACAGGATTTCGGTGGCTACACCTTC
>TRBJ1-1|TRBV2|.|many
CASSAGEVTEAFF
TGTGCCAGCAGCGCCGGCGAGGTGACTGAAGCTTTCTTT
>TRBJ1-6|TRBV19|.|many
CASTPGGNSPLHF
TGTGCCAGTACCCCCGGGGGTAATTCACCCCTCCACTTT
>TRBJ1-2|TRBV5-1|.|once
CASSLAGGDTRNYGYTF
TGCGCCAGCAGCTTGGCGGGAGGGGACACCAGAAACTATGGCTACACCTTC
>TRBJ2-7|TRBV29-1|TRBD1|.
CSVVWDSSYEQYF
TGCAGCGTCGTGTGGGACAGCTCATACGAGCAGTACTTC
>TRBJ1-1|TRBV5-6|TRBD1|.
CASSSIQNPGQGRTEAFF
TGTGCCAGCAGCTCAATACAAAACCCCGGACAGGGGAGGACTGAAGCTTTCTTT
>TRBJ2-2|TRBV15|TRBD1|.
CATSTGTGESGELFF
TGTGCCACCAGCACCGGGACAGGGGAATCCGGGGAGCTGTTTTTT
>TRBJ2-7|TRBV25-1|TRBD2|.
CASSAPGLAGSLTYEQYF
TGTGCCAGCAGTGCCCCGGGACTAGCGGGATCCTTAACCTACGAGCAGTACTTC
>TRBJ2-7|TRBV7-2|.|few
CASSPPSQQEQYF
TGTGCCAGCTCACCACCGTCGCAGCAAGAGCAGTACTTC
>TRBJ2-3|TRBV20-1|.|.
CSAREGGSTDTQYF
TGCAGTGCTAGGGAGGGTGGGAGCACAGATACGCAGTATTTT
>TRBJ1-2|TRBV5-1|.|.
CASTASGDGYTF
TGCGCCAGCACCGCTAGCGGGGATGGCTACACCTTC
>TRBJ1-2|TRBV4-3|.|.
CASSQDASGAGLLYGYTF
TGCGCCAGCAGCCAAGATGCGAGTGGGGCAGGTCTACTCTATGGCTACACCTTC
>TRBJ1-5|TRBV6-5|.|.
CASSYSGRVNQPRHF
TGTGCCAGCAGTTACTCAGGACGGGTCAATCAGCCCCGGCATTTT
>TRBJ2-2|TRBV12-3/TRBV12-4|TRBD1|few
CASSLGTGGAGELFF
TGTGCCAGCAGTTTGGGGACAGGGGGCGCCGGGGAGCTGTTTTTT
>TRBJ2-5|TRBV28|.|few
CASSLLGAYGGETQYF
TGTGCCAGCAGTTTACTCGGGGCATACGGGGGAGAGACCCAGTACTTC
>TRBJ2-5|TRBV4-3|TRBD2|few
CASSQADSGVQETQYF
TGCGCCAGCAGCCAAGCGGATAGCGGGGTGCAAGAGACCCAGTACTTC
>TRBJ1-5|TRBV20-1|.|.
CSARDGGGGTVFQPQHF
TGCAGTGCTAGAGATGGCGGGGGGGGGACGGTCTTTCAGCCCCAGCATTTT
>TRBJ1-5|TRBV24-1|.|many
CATSDLIWGPQHF
TGTGCCACCAGTGACCTTATTTGGGGACCCCAGCATTTT
>TRBJ2-5|TRBV7-2|.|few
CASSQEGTGTAYF
TGTGCCAGCAGCCAAGAGGGGACCGGGACGGCGTACTTC
>TRBJ2-3|TRBV7-2|.|.
CASSFPGVADTQYF
TGTGCCAGCAGCTTTCCGGGGGTGGCAGATACGCAGTATTTT
>TRBJ2-1|TRBV10-3|.|.
CAISESRGQGNYNEQFF
TGTGCCATCAGTGAGTCCCGAGGGCAGGGAAATTACAATGAGCAGTTCTTC